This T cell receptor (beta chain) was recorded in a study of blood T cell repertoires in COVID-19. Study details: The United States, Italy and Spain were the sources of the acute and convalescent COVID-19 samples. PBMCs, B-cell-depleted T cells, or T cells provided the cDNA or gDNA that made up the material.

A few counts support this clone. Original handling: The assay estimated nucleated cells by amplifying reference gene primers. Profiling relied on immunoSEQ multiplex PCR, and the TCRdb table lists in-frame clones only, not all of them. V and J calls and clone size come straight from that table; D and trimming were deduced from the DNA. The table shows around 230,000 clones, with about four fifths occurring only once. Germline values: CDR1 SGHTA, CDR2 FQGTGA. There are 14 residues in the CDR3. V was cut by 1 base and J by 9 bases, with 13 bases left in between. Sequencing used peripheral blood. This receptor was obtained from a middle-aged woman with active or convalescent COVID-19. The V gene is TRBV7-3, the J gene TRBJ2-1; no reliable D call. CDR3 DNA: TGTGCCAGCAGCTTAAACCCCGCCTTCGGTGAGCAGTTCTTC. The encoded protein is CASSLNPAFGEQFF.